These T cell receptor beta chains were read from a single sample in a study of blood T cell repertoires in COVID-19. The data were produced by immunoSEQ multiplex PCR, yet TCRdb's version contains in-frame clones alone and is incomplete. Altogether 190,000 or so clones are present, approximately 90% being singletons, with the ten largest covering roughly 0.85%. Sequenced input: peripheral blood. The receptors originated from a woman between 18 and 29 years old who had recovered from COVID-19. The CDR3 runs from the conserved cysteine through the conserved F or W. Where a row states a size, it is once, few, many or the class of an expanded clone; other rows omit it.

clone_size | v_call | cdr3_aa
- | TRBV18 | CASSPPGLDADTQYF
- | TRBV27 | CASSFFQGRSPLHF
- | TRBV2 | CASSGTDRETQYF
- | TRBV27 | CASSPGQTNYGYTF
once | TRBV5-1 | CASSSDDYSYNEQFF
- | TRBV14 | CASSLRQPTNEKLFF
- | TRBV19 | CASSISQGETQYF
- | TRBV7-6 | CASSSLPTVNTEAFF
- | TRBV15 | CATSPDRGSNIQYF
- | TRBV19 | CASSISGVEETQYF
- | TRBV19 | CASSMGAGGTF
- | TRBV5-5 | CASSSTGTGDTEAFF
- | TRBV6-2/TRBV6-3 | CASSDRTTDTQYF
- | TRBV18 | CASSPLAGQGVFEQYF
- | TRBV12-3/TRBV12-4 | CASTPGAGNTIYF
- | TRBV6-6 | CASSYRGGRLNTEAFF
once | TRBV19 | CASSMGTHRGEQFF
- | TRBV5-1 | CASSRAGTIQEKFF
- | TRBV20-1 | CSASSVRAVHYGYTF
- | TRBV19 | CASSIGYPGELFF
once | TRBV9 | CASSVEASGSYNEQFF
once | TRBV5-4 | CASSPGGQGSYNEQFF